These 13 T cell receptor beta chains share one sample of origin, sequenced in a study of blood T cell repertoires in COVID-19. Clones were read by immunoSEQ multiplex PCR, and TCRdb kept only the in-frame ones, dropping some. The sample contains roughly 100,000 clones, approximately 82% of which appear only once. Sequencing input: peripheral blood. All receptors derive from a man in his 70s with acute or convalescent COVID-19.

A note on this clone: A read error may account for a junction end that differs from germline. V and J are TRBV5-1 and TRBJ1-1, with D unresolved. Germline V CDR1 and CDR2: SGHRS, YFSETQ. The CDR3 covers 14 residues. The CDR3 DNA follows: TGCGCCAGCAGCGCGGCCAGTTTGAACGCTGAAGCTTTCTTT. This codes for CASSAASLNAEAFF.

The chain recombines TRBV19 with TRBJ2-2, with 12 bases identical to TRBD2. Germline V CDR1 and CDR2: LNHDA, SQIVND (reference sequence). V lost 6 bases, J lost 4 bases, and 3 bases stayed unmatched. This CDR3 contains 15 residues. The CDR3 nucleotides read TGTGCCAGTAGCCGGACTAGCGGGACCACCGGGGAGCTGTTTTTT. It specifies CASSRTSGTTGELFF.

CDR3: CASSISSGPYNEQFF. The CDR3 DNA sequence: TGTGCCAGCAGTATTTCTAGCGGACCGTACAATGAGCAGTTCTTC. This sequence joins TRBV6-2 or TRBV6-3 and TRBJ2-1, with 7 bases matching TRBD2. The CDR3 spans 15 residues. Germline V gene data show CDR1 as MNHEY and CDR2 as SVGEGT. J was trimmed by 4 bases and V by 5 bases; bases with no gene match: 8.

The genes are TRBV5-6 and TRBJ2-5; D remains ambiguous. Germline V gene lookup returns CDR1 SGHDT and CDR2 YYEEEE. V lost 0 bases to trimming and J lost 5 bases, with 11 bases between them. CDR3 length equals 14 residues. CDR3 nucleotides: TGTGCCAGCAGCTTGGGAGTAGTGTTGGAGACCCAGTACTTC. This encodes CASSLGVVLETQYF.

This clone was observed a few times. The rearrangement joins TRBV4-3 to TRBJ2-2, with TRBD2 matching over 8 bases. Germline V gene lookup returns CDR1 LGHNA and CDR2 YSLEER. With V trimmed by 0 bases and J by 5 bases, 8 bases remained unmatched. This CDR3 has 17 residues. The CDR3 sequence is CASSQDGVSGSTGELFF. The DNA of the CDR3 is TGCGCCAGCAGCCAAGATGGAGTGAGCGGGAGTACCGGGGAGCTGTTTTTT.

V usage is TRBV24-1 and J usage is TRBJ2-1, with D perhaps matching TRBD2 (5 bases). Germline CDR1 reads KGHDR; CDR2 reads SFDVKD. The CDR3 loop spans 16 amino acids. The V and J ends lost 5 bases and 0 bases respectively, with 13 bases between them. The CDR3 sequence: CATSGTQTSSYNEQFF. The DNA for the CDR3 is TGTGCCACCAGTGGGACTCAAACAAGCTCCTACAATGAGCAGTTCTTC.

This chain joins TRBV20-1 and TRBJ2-1; D is ambiguous. The V gene lost 1 base and the J gene lost 6 bases, with 4 bases spanning the gap. The CDR3 spans 11 residues. The V gene's germline CDR1 is DFQATT and CDR2 SNEGSKA (reference sequence). The CDR3 loop reads CSARAVNEQFF. The CDR3 coding sequence is TGCAGTGCTAGAGCGGTCAATGAGCAGTTCTTC.

This clone was seen a few times. This chain connects TRBV15 to TRBJ2-1; 11 bases align to TRBD1. This CDR3 is built from 17 residues. Losses at the gene ends were 3 bases for V and 8 bases for J; bases not matched to a gene: 12. The germline V gene has CDR1 LNHNV and CDR2 YYDKDF (reference sequence). CDR3 DNA sequence: TGTGCCACCAGCAGGTATAAGGGACAGGGGGGTACCGATGAGCAGTTCTTC. Amino acids: CATSRYKGQGGTDEQFF.

The chain joins TRBV6-5 to TRBJ2-7, with no clear D. The CDR3 totals 14 residues. In germline, CDR1 is MNHEY, CDR2 SVGAGI. The V end lost 6 bases, the J end lost 4 bases, and 16 bases lay between the germline ends. DNA for the CDR3: TGTGCCAGCAGCCGAACGAGGCAGAATTACGAGCAGTACTTC. This encodes CASSRTRQNYEQYF.

The chain joins TRBV28 to TRBJ2-7, with D possibly matching TRBD2 (6 bases). Deletions cut 6 bases from V and 5 bases from J, with 20 bases between. The CDR3 consists of 15 residues. Germline V lookup: CDR1 MDHEN, CDR2 SYDVKM. For the CDR3, the DNA is TGTGCCAGCAGAGACGAAGGGCGGGAATTCCACGAGCAGTACTTC. Its translation is CASRDEGREFHEQYF.

The chain links TRBV4-3 to TRBJ2-7; 7 bases agree with TRBD2. Germline trimming cut 4 bases from V and 4 bases from J; bases unmatched to any gene: 10. Germline CDR1 LGHNA, CDR2 YSLEER. This CDR3 spans 15 amino acids. The CDR3, as DNA: TGCGCCAGCAGCCGCGGGAGTTTCGGGGAATACGAGCAGTACTTC. Residues: CASSRGSFGEYEQYF.

Only one count was recorded for this clone. This rearrangement joins TRBV2 to TRBJ2-5; tentatively, D is TRBD2 (6 bases). CDR1 SNHLY and CDR2 FYNNEI come from the germline V gene. V lost 7 bases to trimming and J lost 5 bases, with 17 bases between them. CDR3 length: 14 amino acids. CDR3 sequence: CASTQGGVGETQYF. CDR3 DNA: TGTGCCAGCACTCAGGGCGGGGTTGGGGAGACCCAGTACTTC.

The chain carries TRBV24-1 and TRBJ2-3, with D tentatively TRBD2 (5 bases). Trimming cost V 6 bases and J 0 bases, with 12 bases left between them. Looked up from germline, CDR1 is KGHDR and CDR2 is SFDVKD. The CDR3 length is 15 residues. Here the CDR3 reads CATSTRDTSTDTQYF. The CDR3 coding sequence is TGTGCCACCAGTACTAGGGATACTAGCACAGATACGCAGTATTTT.